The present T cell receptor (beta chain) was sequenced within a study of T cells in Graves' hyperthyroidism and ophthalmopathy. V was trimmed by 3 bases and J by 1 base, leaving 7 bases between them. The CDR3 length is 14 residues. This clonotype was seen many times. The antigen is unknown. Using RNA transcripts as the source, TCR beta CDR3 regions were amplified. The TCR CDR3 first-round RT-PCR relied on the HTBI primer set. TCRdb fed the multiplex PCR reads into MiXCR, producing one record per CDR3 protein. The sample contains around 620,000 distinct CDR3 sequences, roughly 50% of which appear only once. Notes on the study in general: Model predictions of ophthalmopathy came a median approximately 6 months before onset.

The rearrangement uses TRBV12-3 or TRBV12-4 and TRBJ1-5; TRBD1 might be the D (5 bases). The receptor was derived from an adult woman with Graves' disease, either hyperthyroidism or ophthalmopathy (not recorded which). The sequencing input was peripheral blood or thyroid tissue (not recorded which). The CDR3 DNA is TGTGCCAGCAGTTTTCGGGGGAGCAATCAGCCCCAGCATTTT. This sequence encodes CASSFRGSNQPQHF.